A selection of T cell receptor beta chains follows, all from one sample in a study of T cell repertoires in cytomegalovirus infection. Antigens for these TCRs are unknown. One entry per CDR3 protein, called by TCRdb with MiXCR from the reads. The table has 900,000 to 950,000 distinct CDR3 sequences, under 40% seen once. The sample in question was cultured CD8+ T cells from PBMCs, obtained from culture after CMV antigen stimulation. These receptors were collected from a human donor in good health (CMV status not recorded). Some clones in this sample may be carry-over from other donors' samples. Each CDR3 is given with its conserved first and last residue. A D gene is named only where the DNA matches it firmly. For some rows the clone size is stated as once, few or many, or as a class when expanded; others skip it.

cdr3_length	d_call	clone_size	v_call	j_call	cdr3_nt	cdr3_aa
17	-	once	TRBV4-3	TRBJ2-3	TGCGCCAGCAGCCAAGATTCCGGGGACATTGGCACAGATACGCAGTATTTT	CASSQDSGDIGTDTQYF
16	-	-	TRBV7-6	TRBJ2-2	TGTACCAGCAGCTTGGACGGGAACGTCGGGACCGGGGAGCTGTTTTTT	CTSSLDGNVGTGELFF
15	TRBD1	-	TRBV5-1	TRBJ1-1	TGCGCCAGCAGCCCGGGGACAGGGGGTCACACTGAAGCTTTCTTT	CASSPGTGGHTEAFF
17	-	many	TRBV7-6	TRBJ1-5	TGTGCCAGCAGCTTAGAGGGCGGTCAGGGTCCCTATCAGCCCCAGCATTTT	CASSLEGGQGPYQPQHF
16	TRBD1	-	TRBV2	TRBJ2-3	TGTGCCAGCATGGGACAGGGGGCTCCTCGGGCGGATACGCAGTATTTT	CASMGQGAPRADTQYF
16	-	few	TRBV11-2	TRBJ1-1	TGTGCCAGCAGCTTTTGGAGGGCCGAGTTGCACACTGAAGCTTTCTTT	CASSFWRAELHTEAFF
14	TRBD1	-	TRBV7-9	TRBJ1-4	TGTGCCAGCAGCTATACAACAGGGGACGAAAAACTGTTTTTT	CASSYTTGDEKLFF
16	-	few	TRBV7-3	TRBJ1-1	TGTGCCAGCAGCTTAATTAGGGCAGCTCGGAACACTGAAGCTTTCTTT	CASSLIRAARNTEAFF
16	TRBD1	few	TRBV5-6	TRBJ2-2	TGTGCCAGCAGCTTGAGCGACAGGGGGAACACCGGGGAGCTGTTTTTT	CASSLSDRGNTGELFF
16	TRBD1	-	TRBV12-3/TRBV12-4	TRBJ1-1	TGTGCCAGCAGACCAGGGGGCTCGTACCGGTACACTGAAGCTTTCTTT	CASRPGGSYRYTEAFF
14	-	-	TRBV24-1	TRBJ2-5	TGTGCCACCAGTGATTCCCTAGGGGCAGAGACCCAGTACTTC	CATSDSLGAETQYF
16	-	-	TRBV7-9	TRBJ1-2	TGTGCCAGCAGCGGGGGGGGGAAATACACCATCTATGGCTACACCTTC	CASSGGGKYTIYGYTF
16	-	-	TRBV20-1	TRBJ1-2	TGCAGTGCTAGAGATCTTAGGGGATACTCTAACTATGGCTACACCTTC	CSARDLRGYSNYGYTF
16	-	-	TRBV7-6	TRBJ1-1	TGTGCCAGCAGCTTAACGGTGGGCAGGGGTTACACTGAAGCTTTCTTT	CASSLTVGRGYTEAFF
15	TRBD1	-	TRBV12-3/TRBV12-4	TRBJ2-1	TGTGTCAGCAGCACCGGGGACAGCATACACAATGAGCAGTTCTTC	CVSSTGDSIHNEQFF
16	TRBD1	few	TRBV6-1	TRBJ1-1	TGTGCCAGCAGTACCATCGGGACAGCCGAGGACACTGAAGCTTTCTTT	CASSTIGTAEDTEAFF
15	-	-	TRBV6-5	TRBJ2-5	TGTGCCAGCAGTTTCGCCTACAGGGCCCAAGAGACCCAGTACTTC	CASSFAYRAQETQYF
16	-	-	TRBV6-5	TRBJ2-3	TGTGCCAGCAGTTACTCGAAAAGAGGCCGCACAGATACGCAGTATTTT	CASSYSKRGRTDTQYF
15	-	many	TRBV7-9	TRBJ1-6	TGTGCCAGCAGCTTAGTCCAGGCCGGTAATTCACCCCTCCACTTT	CASSLVQAGNSPLHF
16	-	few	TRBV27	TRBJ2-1	TGTGCCAGCAGTTTCAACGGGGGTAACTGGGGTAATGAGCAGTTCTTC	CASSFNGGNWGNEQFF